Sequencing of this TCR beta chain was carried out in a study of blood T cell repertoires in COVID-19. This CDR3 is built from 15 residues. Per the germline V gene, CDR1 is SGHTA and CDR2 is FQGNSA. V trimming: 5 bases; J trimming: 7 bases; junction bases outside the gene matches: 10. Repertoires were generated with immunoSEQ multiplex PCR, while TCRdb's copy carries only in-frame clones and drops some. This sample has about 310,000 clones, with approximately 89% found just once. The J gene is TRBJ2-5, the V gene TRBV7-2; 10 bases are a match to TRBD2. The specimen was PBMCs or T cells enriched from blood (not recorded which). The receptor comes from a woman in her twenties or thirties who had recovered from COVID-19. As DNA, the CDR3 is TGTGCCAGCAGCGATAGGACTAGCGGCCGGGGGACCCAGTACTTC. Translating gives CASSDRTSGRGTQYF. Filled out from reference TRBV7-2 and TRBJ2-5, the complete variable domain reads GAGVSQSPSNKVTEKGKDVELRCDPISGHTALYWYRQSLGQGLEFLIYFQGNSAPDKSGLPSDRFSAERTGGSVSTLTIQRTQQEDSAVYLCASSDRTSGRGTQYFGPGTRLLVL.